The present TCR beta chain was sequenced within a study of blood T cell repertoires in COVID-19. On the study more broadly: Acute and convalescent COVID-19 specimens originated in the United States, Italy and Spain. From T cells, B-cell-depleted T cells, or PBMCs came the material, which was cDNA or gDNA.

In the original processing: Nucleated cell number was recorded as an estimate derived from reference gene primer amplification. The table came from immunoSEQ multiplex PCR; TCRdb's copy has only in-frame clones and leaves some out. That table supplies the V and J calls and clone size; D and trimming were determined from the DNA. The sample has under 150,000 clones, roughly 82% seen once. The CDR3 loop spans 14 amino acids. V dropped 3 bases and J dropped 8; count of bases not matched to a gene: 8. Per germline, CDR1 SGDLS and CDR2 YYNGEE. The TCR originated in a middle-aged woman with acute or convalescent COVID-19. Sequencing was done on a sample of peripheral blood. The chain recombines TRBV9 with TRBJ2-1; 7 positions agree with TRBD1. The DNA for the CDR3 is TGTGCCAGCAGCGGATACACAGGGGTCGATGAGCAGTTCTTC. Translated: CASSGYTGVDEQFF.